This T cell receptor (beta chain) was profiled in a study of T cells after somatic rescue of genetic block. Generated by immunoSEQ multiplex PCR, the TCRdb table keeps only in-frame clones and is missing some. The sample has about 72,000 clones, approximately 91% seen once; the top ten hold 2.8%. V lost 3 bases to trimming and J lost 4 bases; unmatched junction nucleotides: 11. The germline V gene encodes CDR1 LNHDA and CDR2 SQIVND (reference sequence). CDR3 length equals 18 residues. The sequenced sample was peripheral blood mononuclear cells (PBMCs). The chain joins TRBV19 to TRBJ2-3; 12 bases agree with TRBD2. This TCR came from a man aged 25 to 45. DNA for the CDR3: TGTGCCAGTAGTATCGGGAGACTAGCGGGGGACAGACCAGATACGCAGTATTTT. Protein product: CASSIGRLAGDRPDTQYF.